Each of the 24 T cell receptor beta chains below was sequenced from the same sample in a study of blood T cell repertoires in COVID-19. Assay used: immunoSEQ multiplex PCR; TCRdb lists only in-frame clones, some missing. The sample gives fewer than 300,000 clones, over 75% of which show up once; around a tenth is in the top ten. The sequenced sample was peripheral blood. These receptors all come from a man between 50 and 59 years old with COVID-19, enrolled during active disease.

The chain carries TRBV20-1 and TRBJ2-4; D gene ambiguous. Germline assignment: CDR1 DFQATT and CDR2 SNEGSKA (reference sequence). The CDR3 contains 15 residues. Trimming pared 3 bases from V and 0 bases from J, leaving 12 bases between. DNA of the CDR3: TGCAGTGCTAGTTCGGTCCCTGTAGCCAAAAACATTCAGTACTTC. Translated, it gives CSASSVPVAKNIQYF.

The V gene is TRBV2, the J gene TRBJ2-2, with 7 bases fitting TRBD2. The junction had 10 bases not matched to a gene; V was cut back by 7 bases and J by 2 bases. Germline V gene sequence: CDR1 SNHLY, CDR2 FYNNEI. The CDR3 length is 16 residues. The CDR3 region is CASNRDAGVNTGELFF. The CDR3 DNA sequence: TGTGCCAGCAACCGGGATGCGGGAGTTAACACCGGGGAGCTGTTTTTT.

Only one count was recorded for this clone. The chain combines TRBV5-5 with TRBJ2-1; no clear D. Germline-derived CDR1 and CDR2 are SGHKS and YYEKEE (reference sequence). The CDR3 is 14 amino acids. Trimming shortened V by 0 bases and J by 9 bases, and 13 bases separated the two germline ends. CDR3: CASSLAPEVSEQFF. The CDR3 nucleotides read TGTGCCAGCAGCTTGGCCCCAGAGGTCAGTGAGCAGTTCTTC. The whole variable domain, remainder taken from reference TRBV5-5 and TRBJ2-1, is DAGVTQSPTHLIKTRGQQVTLRCSPISGHKSVSWYQQVLGQGPQFIFQYYEKEERGRGNFPDRFSARQFPNYSSELNVNALLLGDSALYLCASSLAPEVSEQFFGPGTRLTVL.

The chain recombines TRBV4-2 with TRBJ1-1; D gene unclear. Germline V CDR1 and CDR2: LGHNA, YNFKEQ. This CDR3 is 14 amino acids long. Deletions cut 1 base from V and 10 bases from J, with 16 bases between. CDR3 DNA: TGTGCCAGCAGCCAAGCGGTCGCACCTACAGCAGCTTTCTTT. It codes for CASSQAVAPTAAFF.

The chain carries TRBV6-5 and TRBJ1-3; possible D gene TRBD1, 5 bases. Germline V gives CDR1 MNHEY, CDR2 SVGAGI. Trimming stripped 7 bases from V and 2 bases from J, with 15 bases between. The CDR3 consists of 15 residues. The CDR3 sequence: CASTPPRVPGNTIYF. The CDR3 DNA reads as TGTGCCAGCACCCCCCCCAGGGTCCCTGGAAACACCATATATTTT.

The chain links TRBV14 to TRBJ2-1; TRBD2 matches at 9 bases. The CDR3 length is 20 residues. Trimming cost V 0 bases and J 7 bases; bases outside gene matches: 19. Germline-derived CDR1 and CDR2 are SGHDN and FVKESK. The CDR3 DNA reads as TGTGCCAGCAGCCAAGAAGGAAGGGCTAGCGGGACCCCGGCTGGGAATGAGCAGTTCTTC. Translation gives CASSQEGRASGTPAGNEQFF.

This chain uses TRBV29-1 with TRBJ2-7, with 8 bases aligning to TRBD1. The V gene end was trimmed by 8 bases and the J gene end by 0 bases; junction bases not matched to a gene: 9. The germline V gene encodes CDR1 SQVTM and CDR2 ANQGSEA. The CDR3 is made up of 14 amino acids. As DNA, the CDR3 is TGCAGCTACGGACAGGGATTGAACTCCTACGAGCAGTACTTC. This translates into CSYGQGLNSYEQYF.

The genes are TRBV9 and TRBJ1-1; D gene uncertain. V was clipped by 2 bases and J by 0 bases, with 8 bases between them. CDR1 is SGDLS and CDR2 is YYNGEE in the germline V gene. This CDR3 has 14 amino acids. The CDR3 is CASSVSGMNTEAFF. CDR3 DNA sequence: TGTGCCAGCAGCGTCAGTGGTATGAACACTGAAGCTTTCTTT.

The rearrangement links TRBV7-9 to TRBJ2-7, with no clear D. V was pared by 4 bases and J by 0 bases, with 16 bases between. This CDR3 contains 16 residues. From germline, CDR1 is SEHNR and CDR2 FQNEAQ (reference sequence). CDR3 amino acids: CASSSPPGAISYEQYF. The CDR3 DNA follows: TGTGCCAGCAGCTCCCCCCCCGGAGCGATCTCCTACGAGCAGTACTTC.

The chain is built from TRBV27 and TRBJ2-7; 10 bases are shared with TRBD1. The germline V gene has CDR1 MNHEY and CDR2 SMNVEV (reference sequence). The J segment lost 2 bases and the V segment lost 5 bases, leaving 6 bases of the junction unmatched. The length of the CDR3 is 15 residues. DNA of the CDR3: TGTGCCAGCAGTCCGCCGGGACAGGGGCCCTACGAGCAGTACTTC. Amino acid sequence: CASSPPGQGPYEQYF.

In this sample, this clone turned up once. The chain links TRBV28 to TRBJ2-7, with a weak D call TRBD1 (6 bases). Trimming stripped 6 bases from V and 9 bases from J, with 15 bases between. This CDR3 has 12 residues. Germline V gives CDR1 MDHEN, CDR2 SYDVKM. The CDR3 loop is CASSYISRGQYF. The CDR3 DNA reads TGTGCCAGCAGCTACATCTCCAGGGGGCAGTACTTC.

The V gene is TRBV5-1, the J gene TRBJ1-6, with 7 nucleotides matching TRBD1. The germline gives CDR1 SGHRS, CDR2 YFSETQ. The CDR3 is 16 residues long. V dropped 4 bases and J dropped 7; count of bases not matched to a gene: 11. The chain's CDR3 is CASSRSRDSFNSPLHF. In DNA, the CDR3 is TGCGCCAGCAGCCGGAGTCGGGACAGCTTCAATTCACCCCTCCACTTT.

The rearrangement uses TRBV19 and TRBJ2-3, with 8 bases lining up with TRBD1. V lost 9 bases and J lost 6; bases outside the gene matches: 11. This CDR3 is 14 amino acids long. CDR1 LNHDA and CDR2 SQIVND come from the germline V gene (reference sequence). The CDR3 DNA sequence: TGTGCCAGCCAAACCGGACAGGGAGCGGATACGCAGTATTTT. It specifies CASQTGQGADTQYF.

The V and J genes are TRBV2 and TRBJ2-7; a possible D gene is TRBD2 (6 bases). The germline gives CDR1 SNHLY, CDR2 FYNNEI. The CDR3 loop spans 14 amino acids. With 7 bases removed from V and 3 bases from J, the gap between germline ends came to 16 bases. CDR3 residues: CASKWASEYYEQYF. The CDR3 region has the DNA TGTGCCAGCAAATGGGCTAGCGAGTACTACGAGCAGTACTTC.

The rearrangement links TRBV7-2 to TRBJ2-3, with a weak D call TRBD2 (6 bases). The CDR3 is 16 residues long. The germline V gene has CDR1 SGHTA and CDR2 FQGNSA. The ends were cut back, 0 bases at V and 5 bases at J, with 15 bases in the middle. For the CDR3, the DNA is TGTGCCAGCAGCTTAGCGGGTAGCGGCTTGGTAGATACGCAGTATTTT. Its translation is CASSLAGSGLVDTQYF.

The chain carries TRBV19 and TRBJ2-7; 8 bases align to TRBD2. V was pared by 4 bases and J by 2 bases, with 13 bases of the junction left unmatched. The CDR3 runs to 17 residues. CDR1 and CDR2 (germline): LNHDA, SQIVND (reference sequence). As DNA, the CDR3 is TGTGCCAGTAGTAGGAACCCTAGCGGGCCAATTCCCTACGAGCAGTACTTC. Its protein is CASSRNPSGPIPYEQYF.

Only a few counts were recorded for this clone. The CDR3 bases are TGTGCCAGCAGCCAAGCTCGGTGGAACTATGGCTACACCTTC. It yields the protein CASSQARWNYGYTF. The J gene is TRBJ1-2, the V gene TRBV3-1 (or the pseudogene TRBV3-2); D ambiguous. CDR1 is LGHDT and CDR2 is YNNKEL in the germline V gene (reference sequence). CDR3 length: 14 residues. V was pared by 1 base and J by 2 bases, with 8 bases between.

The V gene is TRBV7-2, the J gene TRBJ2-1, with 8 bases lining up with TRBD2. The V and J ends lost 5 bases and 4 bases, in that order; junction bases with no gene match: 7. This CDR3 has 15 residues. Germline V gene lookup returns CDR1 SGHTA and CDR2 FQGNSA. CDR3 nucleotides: TGTGCCAGCAGCCAGACTAGCGCGGAATACAATGAGCAGTTCTTC. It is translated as CASSQTSAEYNEQFF.

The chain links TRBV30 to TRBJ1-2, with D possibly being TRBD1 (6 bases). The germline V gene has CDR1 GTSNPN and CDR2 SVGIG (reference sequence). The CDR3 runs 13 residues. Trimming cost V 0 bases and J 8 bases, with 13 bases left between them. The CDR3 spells CAWSVFGGQGYTF. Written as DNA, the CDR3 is TGTGCCTGGAGTGTATTTGGGGGCCAGGGCTACACCTTC.

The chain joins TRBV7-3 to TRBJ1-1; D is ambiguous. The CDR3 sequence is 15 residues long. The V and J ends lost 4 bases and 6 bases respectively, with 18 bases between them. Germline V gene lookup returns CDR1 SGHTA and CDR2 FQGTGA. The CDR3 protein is CASSSVGDGYSEAFF. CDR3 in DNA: TGTGCCAGCAGCTCGGTCGGAGACGGATACTCTGAAGCTTTCTTT.

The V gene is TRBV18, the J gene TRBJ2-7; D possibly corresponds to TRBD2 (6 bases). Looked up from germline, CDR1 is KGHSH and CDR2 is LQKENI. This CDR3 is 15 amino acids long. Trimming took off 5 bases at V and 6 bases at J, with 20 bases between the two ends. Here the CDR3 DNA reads TGTGCCAGCTCATCGTACCCCGTCGGGAGCCTCGAGCAGTACTTC. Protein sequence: CASSSYPVGSLEQYF.

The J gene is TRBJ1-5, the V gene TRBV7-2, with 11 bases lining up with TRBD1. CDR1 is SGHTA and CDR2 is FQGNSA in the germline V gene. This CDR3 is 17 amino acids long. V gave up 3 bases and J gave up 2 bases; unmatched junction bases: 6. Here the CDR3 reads CASSFGQGANGNQPQHF. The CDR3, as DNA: TGTGCCAGCAGCTTCGGACAGGGGGCGAATGGCAATCAGCCCCAGCATTTT. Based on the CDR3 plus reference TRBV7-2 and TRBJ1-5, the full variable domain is GAGVSQSPSNKVTEKGKDVELRCDPISGHTALYWYRQSLGQGLEFLIYFQGNSAPDKSGLPSDRFSAERTGGSVSTLTIQRTQQEDSAVYLCASSFGQGANGNQPQHFGDGTRLSIL.

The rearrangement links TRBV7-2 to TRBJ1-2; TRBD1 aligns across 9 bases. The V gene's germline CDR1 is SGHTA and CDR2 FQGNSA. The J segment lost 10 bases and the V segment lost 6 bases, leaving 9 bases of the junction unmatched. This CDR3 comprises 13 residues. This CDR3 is CASRPPGQGDYTF. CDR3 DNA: TGTGCCAGCAGACCGCCGGGACAGGGAGACTACACCTTC. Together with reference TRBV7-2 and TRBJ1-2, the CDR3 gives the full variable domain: GAGVSQSPSNKVTEKGKDVELRCDPISGHTALYWYRQSLGQGLEFLIYFQGNSAPDKSGLPSDRFSAERTGGSVSTLTIQRTQQEDSAVYLCASRPPGQGDYTFGSGTRLTVV.

The CDR3 here is CSVRAGDSWMNTEAFF. The CDR3 DNA sequence: TGCAGCGTTCGGGCAGGGGACAGTTGGATGAACACTGAAGCTTTCTTT. The chain carries TRBV29-1 and TRBJ1-1; 7 bases match TRBD1. The length of the CDR3 is 16 residues. V lost 5 bases and J lost 0; bases outside the gene matches: 12. CDR1 is SQVTM and CDR2 is ANQGSEA in the germline V gene.